This TCR beta chain was obtained from a study of PD-L1 blockade in urothelial cancer. Study background: Males with bladder-origin urothelial cancer made up about 85% of the roughly 29 patients. Study conclusions and caveats: Those with durable benefit had larger increases in tumor-associated blood clones at 3 weeks.

As for this clone: Antigen specificity is unknown.

Looked up from germline, CDR1 is LNHNV and CDR2 is YYDKDF (reference sequence). Trimming took 5 bases from V and 0 from J, leaving 7 bases between them. The CDR3 has 14 amino acids. The time point: peripheral blood 6 weeks after treatment start. Sample contribution per patient ranged from 1 to 8, covering pretreatment and on-treatment. Here immunoSEQ multiplex PCR was the method, and the copy in TCRdb shows in-frame clones only, minus some. The repertoire holds around 38,000 clones, with about 88% as singletons. The chain carries TRBV15 and TRBJ1-4; D uncertain. This sequence was found in a man aged 55 to 70 with urothelial cancer. The sample was PBMCs, taken around atezolizumab (anti-PD-L1) treatment. For the CDR3, the DNA is TGTGCCACCAGCGCACAAGCAACTAATGAAAAACTGTTTTTT. Translation gives CATSAQATNEKLFF. The variable domain in full, completed from reference TRBV15 and TRBJ1-4, reads DAMVIQNPRYQVTQFGKPVTLSCSQTLNHNVMYWYQQKSSQAPKLLFHYYDKDFNNEADTPDNFQSRRPNTSFCFLDIRSPGLGDTAMYLCATSAQATNEKLFFGSGTQLSVL.